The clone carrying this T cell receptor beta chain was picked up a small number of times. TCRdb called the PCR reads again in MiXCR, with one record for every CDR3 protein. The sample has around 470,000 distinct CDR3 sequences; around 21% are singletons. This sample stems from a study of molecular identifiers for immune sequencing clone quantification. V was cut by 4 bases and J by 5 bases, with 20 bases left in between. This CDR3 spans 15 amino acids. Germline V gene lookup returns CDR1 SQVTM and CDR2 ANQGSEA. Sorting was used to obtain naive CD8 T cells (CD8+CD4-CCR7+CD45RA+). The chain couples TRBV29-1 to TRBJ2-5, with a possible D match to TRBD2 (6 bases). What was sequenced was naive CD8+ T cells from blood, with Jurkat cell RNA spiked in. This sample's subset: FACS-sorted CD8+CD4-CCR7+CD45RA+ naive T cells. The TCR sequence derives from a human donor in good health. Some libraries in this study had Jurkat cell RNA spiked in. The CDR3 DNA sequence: TGCAGCGTTGGACGGAGGGGCGCGAGTGGGGAGACCCAGTACTTC. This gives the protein CSVGRRGASGETQYF. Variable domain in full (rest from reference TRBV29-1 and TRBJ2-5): SAVISQKPSRDICQRGTSLTIQCQVDSQVTMMFWYRQQPGQSLTLIATANQGSEATYESGFVIDKFPISRPNLTFSTLTVSNMSPEDSSIYLCSVGRRGASGETQYFGPGTRLLVL.